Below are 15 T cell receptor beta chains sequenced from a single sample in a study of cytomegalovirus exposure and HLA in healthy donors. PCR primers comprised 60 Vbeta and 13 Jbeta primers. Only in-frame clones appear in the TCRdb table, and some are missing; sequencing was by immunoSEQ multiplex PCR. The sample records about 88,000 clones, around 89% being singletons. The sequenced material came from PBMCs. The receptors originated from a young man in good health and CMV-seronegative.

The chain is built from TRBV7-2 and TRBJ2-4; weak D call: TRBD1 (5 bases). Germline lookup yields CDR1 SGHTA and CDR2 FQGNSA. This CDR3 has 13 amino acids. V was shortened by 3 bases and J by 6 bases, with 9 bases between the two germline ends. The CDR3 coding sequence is TGTGCCAGCAGCTTGACAGTTCCAAACATTCAGTACTTC. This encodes CASSLTVPNIQYF. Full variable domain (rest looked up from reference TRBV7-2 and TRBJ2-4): GAGVSQSPSNKVTEKGKDVELRCDPISGHTALYWYRQSLGQGLEFLIYFQGNSAPDKSGLPSDRFSAERTGGSVSTLTIQRTQQEDSAVYLCASSLTVPNIQYFGAGTRLSVL.

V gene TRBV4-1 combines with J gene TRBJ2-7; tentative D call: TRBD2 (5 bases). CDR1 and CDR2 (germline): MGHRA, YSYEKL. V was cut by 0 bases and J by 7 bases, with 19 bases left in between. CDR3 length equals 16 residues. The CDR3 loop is CASSQDGGGIRREQYF. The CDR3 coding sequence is TGCGCCAGCAGCCAAGATGGCGGAGGTATTAGGAGGGAGCAGTACTTC.

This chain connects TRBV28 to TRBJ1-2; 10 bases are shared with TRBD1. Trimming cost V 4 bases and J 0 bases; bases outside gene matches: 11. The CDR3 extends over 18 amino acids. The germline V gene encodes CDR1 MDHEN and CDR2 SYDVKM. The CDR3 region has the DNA TGTGCCAGCAGTTCGCCGGGACAGGGGTTGGGGGCTAACTATGGCTACACCTTC. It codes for CASSSPGQGLGANYGYTF.

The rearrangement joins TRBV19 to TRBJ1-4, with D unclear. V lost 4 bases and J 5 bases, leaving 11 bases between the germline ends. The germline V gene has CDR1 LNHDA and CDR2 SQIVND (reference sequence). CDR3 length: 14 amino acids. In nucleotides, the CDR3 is TGTGCCAGTAGTACATACATCTCAAATGAAAAACTGTTTTTT. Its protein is CASSTYISNEKLFF.

DNA of the CDR3: TGTGCCAGCAGCGCGGGATACAACACCGGGGAGCTGTTTTTT. This encodes CASSAGYNTGELFF. The chain has TRBV28 and TRBJ2-2; D is perhaps TRBD2 (6 bases). V gave up 6 bases and J gave up 2 bases, with 10 bases separating them. Germline assignment: CDR1 MDHEN and CDR2 SYDVKM. This CDR3 contains 14 residues.

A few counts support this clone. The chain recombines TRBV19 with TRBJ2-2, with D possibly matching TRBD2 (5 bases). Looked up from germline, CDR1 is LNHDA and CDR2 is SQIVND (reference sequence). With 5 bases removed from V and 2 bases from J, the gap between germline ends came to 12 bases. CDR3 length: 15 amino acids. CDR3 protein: CASSALGVNTGELFF. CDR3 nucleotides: TGTGCCAGTAGTGCGTTGGGAGTTAACACCGGGGAGCTGTTTTTT.

Written as DNA, the CDR3 is TGTGCCAGTAGTGTAACAGGGTGGGCCACTGAAGCTTTCTTT. Translation: CASSVTGWATEAFF. The chain recombines TRBV19 with TRBJ1-1; TRBD1 might be the D (6 bases). The V end was cut by 5 bases, the J end by 4 bases, with 14 bases between. Germline CDR1 is LNHDA and CDR2 is SQIVND (reference sequence). This CDR3 is built from 14 residues.

CDR3 sequence reads: CASSQDRGRALGELFF. In nucleotides, the CDR3 is TGCGCCAGCAGCCAAGATCGAGGGAGGGCCCTCGGGGAGCTGTTTTTT. The chain recombines TRBV4-3 with TRBJ2-2; 7 nucleotides agree with TRBD2. Germline V gives CDR1 LGHNA, CDR2 YSLEER. V dropped 0 bases and J dropped 7; count of bases not matched to a gene: 8. The CDR3 length is 16 residues.

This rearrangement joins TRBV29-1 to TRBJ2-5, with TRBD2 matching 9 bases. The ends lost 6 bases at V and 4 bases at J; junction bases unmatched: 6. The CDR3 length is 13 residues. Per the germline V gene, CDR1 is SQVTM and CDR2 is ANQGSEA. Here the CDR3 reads CSVLAGDGETQYF. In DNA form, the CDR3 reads TGCAGCGTCTTAGCGGGAGACGGAGAGACCCAGTACTTC.

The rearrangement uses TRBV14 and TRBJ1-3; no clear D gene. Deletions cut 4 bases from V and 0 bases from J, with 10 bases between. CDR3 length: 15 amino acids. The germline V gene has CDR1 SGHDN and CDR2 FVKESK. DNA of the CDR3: TGTGCCAGCAGCCCAACCGACTACTCTGGAAACACCATATATTTT. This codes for CASSPTDYSGNTIYF.

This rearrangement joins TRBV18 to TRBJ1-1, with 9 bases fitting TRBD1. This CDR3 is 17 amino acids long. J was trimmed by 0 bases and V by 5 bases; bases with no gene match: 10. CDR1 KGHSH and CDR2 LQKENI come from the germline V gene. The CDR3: CASSFYGQGSLNTEAFF. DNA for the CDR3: TGTGCCAGCTCATTTTACGGACAGGGGAGTTTGAACACTGAAGCTTTCTTT.

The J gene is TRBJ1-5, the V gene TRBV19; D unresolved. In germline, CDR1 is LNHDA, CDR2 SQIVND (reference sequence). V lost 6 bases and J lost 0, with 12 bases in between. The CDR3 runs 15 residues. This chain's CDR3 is CASRRAFYSNQPQHF. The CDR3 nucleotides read TGTGCCAGTAGGCGGGCCTTCTATAGCAATCAGCCCCAGCATTTT.

CDR3 nucleotides: TGTGCCAGCAGCCGAGCATCGCAAGAGACCCAGTACTTC. This sequence encodes CASSRASQETQYF. This chain joins TRBV7-6 and TRBJ2-5; no definite D call. CDR1 and CDR2 (germline): SGHVS, FNYEAQ. The CDR3 spans 13 residues. V shed 5 bases and J shed 2 bases, with 9 bases lying between them.

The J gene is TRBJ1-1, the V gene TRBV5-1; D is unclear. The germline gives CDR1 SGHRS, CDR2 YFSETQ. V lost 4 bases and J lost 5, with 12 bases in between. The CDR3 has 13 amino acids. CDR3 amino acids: CASSLTTWTEAFF. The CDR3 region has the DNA TGCGCCAGCAGCCTGACAACGTGGACTGAAGCTTTCTTT.

The CDR3 is CASSRGREGQGIYGYTF. The CDR3 DNA sequence: TGCGCCAGCAGCCGGGGAAGGGAGGGACAGGGGATCTATGGCTACACCTTC. The chain recombines TRBV4-3 with TRBJ1-2; 10 bases agree with TRBD1. CDR1 is LGHNA, CDR2 YSLEER, per germline. J gave up 4 bases and V 4 bases, and 12 bases lay outside the gene matches. This CDR3 spans 17 amino acids.